The 10 T cell receptor beta chains below come from one sample, sequenced in a study of T cell responses to AZD1222 COVID-19 vaccine. This table comes from immunoSEQ multiplex PCR, and its TCRdb copy is limited to in-frame clones, with some not included. The sample lists roughly 95,000 clones, roughly 90% occurring once. Here the sequenced sample was peripheral blood, taken on day 0 of AZD1222 vaccination. The origin of the receptors is an adult in good health.

The chain links TRBV5-8 to TRBJ2-7, with 7 bases aligning to TRBD2. V lost 0 bases to trimming and J lost 2 bases; unmatched junction nucleotides: 5. This CDR3 is 15 amino acids long. Germline V gene sequence: CDR1 SGHTS, CDR2 YDEGEE. This chain's CDR3 is CASSLVSGTAYEQYF. The CDR3 DNA reads TGTGCCAGCAGCTTGGTAAGCGGGACTGCCTACGAGCAGTACTTC.

A single count supports this clone. The chain couples TRBV2 to TRBJ2-3; possible D gene TRBD1, 6 bases. In germline, CDR1 is SNHLY, CDR2 FYNNEI. V gave up 7 bases and J gave up 0 bases, with 11 bases separating them. This CDR3 is 14 amino acids long. CDR3 sequence: CASKRQGSTDTQYF. Here the CDR3 DNA reads TGTGCCAGCAAACGGCAGGGGAGCACAGATACGCAGTATTTT. Based on the CDR3 plus reference TRBV2 and TRBJ2-3, the full variable domain is EPEVTQTPSHQVTQMGQEVILRCVPISNHLYFYWYRQILGQKVEFLVSFYNNEISEKSEIFDDQFSVERPDGSNFTLKIRSTKLEDSAMYFCASKRQGSTDTQYFGPGTRLTVL.

This chain links TRBV11-2 with TRBJ1-2, with D unresolved. Trimming pared 5 bases from V and 1 base from J, leaving 14 bases between. The CDR3 consists of 15 residues. Germline V lookup: CDR1 SGHAT, CDR2 FQNNGV. The CDR3 protein is CASSLLRKSNYGYTF. The CDR3 DNA reads TGTGCCAGCAGCCTTTTACGGAAAAGTAACTATGGCTACACCTTC.

This chain links TRBV5-5 with TRBJ2-1, with unresolved D. Trimming shortened V by 2 bases and J by 11 bases, and 11 bases separated the two germline ends. Germline CDR1 and CDR2: SGHKS and YYEKEE (reference sequence). This CDR3 is 12 amino acids long. CDR3 in amino acids: CASSLDTYKQFF. The CDR3 region has the DNA TGTGCCAGCAGCTTAGACACCTATAAGCAGTTCTTC.

This clone has a single count. This chain joins TRBV29-1 and TRBJ1-1, with 8 positions matching TRBD1. Germline V CDR1 and CDR2: SQVTM, ANQGSEA. V was clipped by 5 bases and J by 0 bases; unmatched bases: 8. This CDR3 has 15 residues. This CDR3 reads CSVLSGQVLNTEAFF. The CDR3 DNA follows: TGCAGCGTTCTTTCGGGACAGGTTTTGAACACTGAAGCTTTCTTT. Using reference TRBV29-1 and TRBJ1-1 for the parts outside the CDR3, the full variable domain is SAVISQKPSRDICQRGTSLTIQCQVDSQVTMMFWYRQQPGQSLTLIATANQGSEATYESGFVIDKFPISRPNLTFSTLTVSNMSPEDSSIYLCSVLSGQVLNTEAFFGQGTRLTVV.

Here the CDR3 DNA reads TGTGCCAGCAGTATAGGGTATCAGCCCCAGCATTTT. The encoded protein is CASSIGYQPQHF. The chain combines TRBV25-1 with TRBJ1-5; no firm D call. The germline gives CDR1 MGHDK, CDR2 SYGVNS. The CDR3 has 12 amino acids. The V end lost 5 bases, the J end lost 5 bases, and 7 bases lay between the germline ends.

This chain uses TRBV28 with TRBJ2-3, with 11 bases identical to TRBD2. CDR3 length equals 19 residues. Germline CDR1 MDHEN, CDR2 SYDVKM. J gave up 1 base and V 6 bases, and 15 bases lay outside the gene matches. The CDR3 loop reads CASRASGLAVLPGTDTQYF. In nucleotides, the CDR3 is TGTGCCAGCAGGGCCTCGGGACTAGCGGTTCTACCGGGCACAGATACGCAGTATTTT.

The gene calls are TRBV7-8 and TRBJ2-6; D possibly corresponds to TRBD1 (6 bases). The CDR3 totals 16 residues. Germline CDR1 SGHVS, CDR2 FQNEAQ. The germline V and J ends were trimmed by 4 bases and 1 base, with 11 bases remaining between them. The CDR3 DNA is TGTGCCAGCAGCTCCCTCAGGGGTTCTGGGGCCAACGTCCTGACTTTC. It codes for CASSSLRGSGANVLTF.

The chain recombines TRBV5-6 with TRBJ1-2, with a tentative D call TRBD1 (6 bases). Germline V gives CDR1 SGHDT, CDR2 YYEEEE. This CDR3 comprises 13 residues. V dropped 2 bases and J dropped 8 bases, with 13 bases sitting between them. Written as DNA, the CDR3 is TGTGCCAGCAGCTTCCGGGGGGCGGGAGGCTACACCTTC. Encoded protein: CASSFRGAGGYTF.

This chain joins TRBV27 and TRBJ1-1; D unclear. The CDR3 length is 14 residues. CDR1 and CDR2 from the germline V gene are MNHEY and SMNVEV (reference sequence). The germline V and J ends were trimmed by 3 bases and 2 bases, with 10 bases remaining between them. Here the CDR3 DNA reads TGTGCCAGCAGTTTTGGGGAGCTTAACACTGAAGCTTTCTTT. Amino acids: CASSFGELNTEAFF.